This T cell receptor beta chain is from a study of Graves' ophthalmopathy and Graves' hyperthyroidism. This clonotype was observed many times. From germline, CDR1 is MNHNS and CDR2 SASEGT. The CDR3 length is 12 residues. V dropped 6 bases and J dropped 6 bases, with 11 bases sitting between them. The sequenced template was RNA, covering the TCR beta CDR3 region. Second-round multiplex PCR came after first-round RT-PCR with HTBI primers. MiXCR, applied by TCRdb to the multiplex PCR reads, yields one record per CDR3 protein. The sample contains 400,000 to 500,000 distinct CDR3 sequences, around a fifth of which appear only once.

This receptor was obtained from a woman aged 18-30 years with stable Graves' hyperthyroidism. The chain has TRBV6-1 and TRBJ1-2; D is possibly TRBD1 (5 bases). Sequencing was carried out using peripheral blood. The CDR3 region has the DNA TGTGCCAGCAGAAACGTGGGGGATGGCTACACCTTC. Translating it yields CASRNVGDGYTF.